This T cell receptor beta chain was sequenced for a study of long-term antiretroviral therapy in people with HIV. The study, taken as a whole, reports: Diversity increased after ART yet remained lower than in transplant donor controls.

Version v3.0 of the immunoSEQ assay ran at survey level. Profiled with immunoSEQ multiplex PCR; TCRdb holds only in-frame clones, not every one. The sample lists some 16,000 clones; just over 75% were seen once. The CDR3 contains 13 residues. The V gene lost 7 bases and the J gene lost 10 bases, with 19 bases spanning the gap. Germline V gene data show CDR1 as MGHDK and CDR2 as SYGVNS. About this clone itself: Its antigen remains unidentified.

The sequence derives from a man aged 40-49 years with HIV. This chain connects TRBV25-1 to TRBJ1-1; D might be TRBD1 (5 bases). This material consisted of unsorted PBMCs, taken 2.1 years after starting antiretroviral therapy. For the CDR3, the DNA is TGTGCCAGCACCTCCTCAGGGAGCCGAGTAGCTTTCTTT. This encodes CASTSSGSRVAFF. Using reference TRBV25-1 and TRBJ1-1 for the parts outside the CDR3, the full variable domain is EADIYQTPRYLVIGTGKKITLECSQTMGHDKMYWYQQDPGMELHLIHYSYGVNSTEKGDLSSESTVSRIRTEHFPLTLESARPSHTSQYLCASTSSGSRVAFFGQGTRLTVV.